This TCR beta chain was sequenced in a study of follicular helper T cells after annual influenza vaccination. As for time point: 2015-2016 season, pre-vaccination. Clones were sequenced by immunoSEQ multiplex PCR, and TCRdb holds only the in-frame ones, with some missing. Of roughly 4,600 clones listed, about four fifths are singletons. CDR3 length: 12 amino acids. V was cut by 6 bases and J by 7 bases, with 12 bases left in between. Germline V gene data show CDR1 as SGHTA and CDR2 as FQGTGA. The TCR sequence derives from an adult who received the influenza vaccine. The sample was CXCR5+ CD38- circulating T follicular helper cells from blood, taken on the day of influenza vaccination. The subset denotes: circulating Tfh, non-naive CD4+CXCR5+PD-1+ (ICOS+CD38+ or ICOS-CD38-). The chain recombines TRBV7-3 with TRBJ1-1; D gene unclear. In DNA form, the CDR3 reads TGTGCCAGCAGGTCGGTAGATGGTGAAGCTTTCTTT. Its translation is CASRSVDGEAFF.